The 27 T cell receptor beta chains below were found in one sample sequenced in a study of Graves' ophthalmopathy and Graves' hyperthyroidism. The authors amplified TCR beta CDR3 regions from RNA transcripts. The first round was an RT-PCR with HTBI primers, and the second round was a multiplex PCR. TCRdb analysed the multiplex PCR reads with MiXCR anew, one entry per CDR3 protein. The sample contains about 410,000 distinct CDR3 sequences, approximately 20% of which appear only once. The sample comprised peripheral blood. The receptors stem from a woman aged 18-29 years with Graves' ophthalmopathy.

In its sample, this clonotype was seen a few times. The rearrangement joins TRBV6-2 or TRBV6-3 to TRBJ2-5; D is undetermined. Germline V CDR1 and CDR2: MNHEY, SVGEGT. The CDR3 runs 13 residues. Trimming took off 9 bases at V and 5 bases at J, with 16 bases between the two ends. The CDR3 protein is CASHSHQEETQYF. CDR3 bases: TGTGCCAGTCATTCCCACCAAGAGGAGACCCAGTACTTC.

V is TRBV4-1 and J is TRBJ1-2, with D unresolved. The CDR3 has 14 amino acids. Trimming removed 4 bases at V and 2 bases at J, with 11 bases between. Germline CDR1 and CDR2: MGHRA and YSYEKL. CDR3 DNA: TGCGCCAGCAGCCTCTCCCCAGGAAACTATGGCTACACCTTC. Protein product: CASSLSPGNYGYTF.

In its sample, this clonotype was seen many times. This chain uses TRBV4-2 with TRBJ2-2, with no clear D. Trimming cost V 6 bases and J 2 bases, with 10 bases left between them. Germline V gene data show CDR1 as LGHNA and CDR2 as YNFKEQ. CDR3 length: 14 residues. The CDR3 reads CASSFNLNTGELFF. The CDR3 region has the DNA TGTGCCAGCAGTTTCAACCTCAACACCGGGGAGCTGTTTTTT.

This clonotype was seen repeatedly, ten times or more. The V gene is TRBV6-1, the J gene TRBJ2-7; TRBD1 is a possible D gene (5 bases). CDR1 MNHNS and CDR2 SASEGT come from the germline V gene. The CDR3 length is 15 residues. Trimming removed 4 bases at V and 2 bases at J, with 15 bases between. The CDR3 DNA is TGTGCCAGCAGTGCCAGCACAGGACAACCCTACGAGCAGTACTTC. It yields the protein CASSASTGQPYEQYF.

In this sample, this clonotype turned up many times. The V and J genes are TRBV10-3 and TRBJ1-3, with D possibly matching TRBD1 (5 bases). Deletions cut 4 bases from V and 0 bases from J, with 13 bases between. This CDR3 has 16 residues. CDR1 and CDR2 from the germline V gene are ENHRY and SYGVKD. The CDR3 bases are TGTGCCATCAGTGTCCGGCGGGGGTTCTCTGGAAACACCATATATTTT. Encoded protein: CAISVRRGFSGNTIYF.

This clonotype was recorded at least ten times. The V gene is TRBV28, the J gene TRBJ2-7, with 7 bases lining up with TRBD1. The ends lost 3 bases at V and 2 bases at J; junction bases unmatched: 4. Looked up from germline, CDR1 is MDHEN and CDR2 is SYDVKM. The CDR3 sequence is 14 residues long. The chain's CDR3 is CASSLKGGAYEQYF. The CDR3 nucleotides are TGTGCCAGCAGTTTGAAAGGGGGCGCCTACGAGCAGTACTTC.

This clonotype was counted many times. Here the CDR3 reads CASSLTSPDSQPQHF. CDR3 in DNA: TGTGCCAGCAGCCTCACATCCCCAGATAGTCAGCCCCAGCATTTT. The chain couples TRBV9 to TRBJ1-5; D remains ambiguous. Trimming stripped 4 bases from V and 6 bases from J, with 17 bases between. CDR1 and CDR2 from the germline V gene are SGDLS and YYNGEE. This CDR3 spans 15 amino acids.

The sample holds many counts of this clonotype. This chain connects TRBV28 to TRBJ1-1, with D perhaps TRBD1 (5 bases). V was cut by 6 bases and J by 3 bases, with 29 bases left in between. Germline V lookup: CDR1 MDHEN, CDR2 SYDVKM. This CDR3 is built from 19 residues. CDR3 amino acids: CASRPGRGRAGLVDTEAFF. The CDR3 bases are TGTGCCAGCAGACCGGGGAGGGGCCGTGCCGGCTTGGTAGACACTGAAGCTTTCTTT. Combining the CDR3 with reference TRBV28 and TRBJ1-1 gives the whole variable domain DVKVTQSSRYLVKRTGEKVFLECVQDMDHENMFWYRQDPGLGLRLIYFSYDVKMKEKGDIPEGYSVSREKKERFSLILESASTNQTSMYLCASRPGRGRAGLVDTEAFFGQGTRLTVV.

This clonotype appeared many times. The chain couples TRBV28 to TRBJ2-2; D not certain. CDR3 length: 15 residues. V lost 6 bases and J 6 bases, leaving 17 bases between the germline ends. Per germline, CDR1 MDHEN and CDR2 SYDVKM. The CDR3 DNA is TGTGCCAGCAGAACGAACCCCGCGTGGGCCGGGGAGCTGTTTTTT. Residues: CASRTNPAWAGELFF.

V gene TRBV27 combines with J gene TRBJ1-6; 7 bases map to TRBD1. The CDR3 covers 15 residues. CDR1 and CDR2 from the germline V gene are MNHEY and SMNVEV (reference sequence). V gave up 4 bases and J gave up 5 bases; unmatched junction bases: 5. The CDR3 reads CASSYRGRDNSPLHF. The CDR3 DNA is TGTGCCAGCAGTTACAGGGGTCGCGATAATTCACCCCTCCACTTT.

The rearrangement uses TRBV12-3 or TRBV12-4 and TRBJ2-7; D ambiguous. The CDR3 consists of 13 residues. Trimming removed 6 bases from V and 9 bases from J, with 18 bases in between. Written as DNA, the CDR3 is TGTGCCAGCAGCCACTCGTACCCGATCGGGCAGTACTTC. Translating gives CASSHSYPIGQYF.

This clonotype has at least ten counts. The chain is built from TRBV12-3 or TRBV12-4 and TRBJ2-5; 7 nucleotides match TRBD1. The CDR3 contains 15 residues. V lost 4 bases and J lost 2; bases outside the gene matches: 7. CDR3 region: CASSSHRTGQETQYF. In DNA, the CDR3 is TGTGCCAGCAGTTCCCACCGGACAGGACAAGAGACCCAGTACTTC.

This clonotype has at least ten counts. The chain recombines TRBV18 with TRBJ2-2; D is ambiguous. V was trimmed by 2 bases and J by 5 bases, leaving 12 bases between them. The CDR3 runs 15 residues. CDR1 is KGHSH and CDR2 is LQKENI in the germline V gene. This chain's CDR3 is CASSPGLGETGELFF. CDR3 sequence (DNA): TGTGCCAGCTCACCAGGGCTCGGTGAGACCGGGGAGCTGTTTTTT. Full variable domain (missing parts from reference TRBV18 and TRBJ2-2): NAGVMQNPRHLVRRRGQEARLRCSPMKGHSHVYWYRQLPEEGLKFMVYLQKENIIDESGMPKERFSAEFPKEGPSILRIQQVVRGDSAAYFCASSPGLGETGELFFGEGSRLTVL.

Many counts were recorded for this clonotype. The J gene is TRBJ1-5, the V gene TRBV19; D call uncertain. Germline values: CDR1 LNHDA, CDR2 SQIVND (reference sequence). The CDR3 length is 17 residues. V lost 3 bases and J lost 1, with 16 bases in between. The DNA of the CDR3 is TGTGCCAGTAGTATCCCCACCGGACGAAGGAGCAATCAGCCCCAGCATTTT. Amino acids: CASSIPTGRRSNQPQHF.

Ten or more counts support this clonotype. Here the CDR3 DNA reads TGTGCCAGCAGTCACCTAAATGGCTACACCTTC. As protein: CASSHLNGYTF. This chain connects TRBV6-2 or TRBV6-3 to TRBJ1-2; D remains ambiguous. Germline values: CDR1 MNHEY, CDR2 SVGEGT. The CDR3 sequence is 11 residues long. V lost 5 bases, J lost 6 bases, and 7 bases lay in between.

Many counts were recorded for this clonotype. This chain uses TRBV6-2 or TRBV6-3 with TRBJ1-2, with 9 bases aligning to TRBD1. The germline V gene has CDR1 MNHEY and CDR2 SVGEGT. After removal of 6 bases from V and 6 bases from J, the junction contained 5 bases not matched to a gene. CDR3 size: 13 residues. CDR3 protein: CASSRDRVNGYTF. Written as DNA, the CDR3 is TGTGCCAGCAGCCGGGACAGGGTGAATGGCTACACCTTC.

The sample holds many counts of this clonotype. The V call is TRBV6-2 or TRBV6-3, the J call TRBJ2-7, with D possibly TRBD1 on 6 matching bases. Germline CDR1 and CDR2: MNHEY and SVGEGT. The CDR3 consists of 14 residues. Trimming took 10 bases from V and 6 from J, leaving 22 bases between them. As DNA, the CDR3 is TGTGCCACCCTAAGGACAGTCTCTCCCCTCGAGCAGTACTTC. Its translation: CATLRTVSPLEQYF.

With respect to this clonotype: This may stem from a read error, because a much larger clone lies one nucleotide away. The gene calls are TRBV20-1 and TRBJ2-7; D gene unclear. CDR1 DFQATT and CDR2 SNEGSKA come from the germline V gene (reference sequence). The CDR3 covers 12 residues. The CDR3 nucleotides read TGCAGTGCTCCGCGGTACTCCTACGATCAGTACTTC. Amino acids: CSAPRYSYDQYF.

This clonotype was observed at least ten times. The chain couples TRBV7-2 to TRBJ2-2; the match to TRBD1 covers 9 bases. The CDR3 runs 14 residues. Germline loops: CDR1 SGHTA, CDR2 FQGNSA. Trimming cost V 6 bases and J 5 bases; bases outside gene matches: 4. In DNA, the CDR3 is TGTGCCAGCAGAGAAGGACAGGGGACCGGGGAGCTGTTTTTT. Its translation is CASREGQGTGELFF. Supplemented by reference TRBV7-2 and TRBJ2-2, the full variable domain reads GAGVSQSPSNKVTEKGKDVELRCDPISGHTALYWYRQSLGQGLEFLIYFQGNSAPDKSGLPSDRFSAERTGGSVSTLTIQRTQQEDSAVYLCASREGQGTGELFFGEGSRLTVL.

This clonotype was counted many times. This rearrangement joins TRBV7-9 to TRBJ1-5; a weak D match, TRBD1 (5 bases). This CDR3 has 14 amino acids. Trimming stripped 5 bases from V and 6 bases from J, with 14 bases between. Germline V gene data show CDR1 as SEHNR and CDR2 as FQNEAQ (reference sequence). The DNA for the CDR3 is TGTGCCAGCAGCCCGGCGGCAGGGTTTCAGCCCCAGCATTTT. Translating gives CASSPAAGFQPQHF.

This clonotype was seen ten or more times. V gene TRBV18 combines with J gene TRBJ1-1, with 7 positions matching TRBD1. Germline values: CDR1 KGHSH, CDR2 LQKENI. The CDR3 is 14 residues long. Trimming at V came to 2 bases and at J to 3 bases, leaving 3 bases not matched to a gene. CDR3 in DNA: TGTGCCAGCTCACCAAATACAGGGGACACTGAAGCTTTCTTT. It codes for CASSPNTGDTEAFF.

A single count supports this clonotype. DNA of the CDR3: TGTGCCAGCAGCTCCCAAGCGGGAGTAGCCTACGAGCAGTACTTC. It specifies CASSSQAGVAYEQYF. This sequence joins TRBV7-2 and TRBJ2-7, with 8 positions matching TRBD2. V lost 4 bases, J lost 2 bases, and 7 bases stayed unmatched. The germline gives CDR1 SGHTA, CDR2 FQGNSA. This CDR3 region has 15 residues.

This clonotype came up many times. The CDR3 loop is CASSYSSGPSPLHF. The CDR3 DNA follows: TGTGCCAGCAGTTACTCCTCGGGGCCTTCACCCCTCCACTTT. This chain links TRBV6-5 with TRBJ1-6, with D maybe TRBD1 (5 bases). The CDR3 loop spans 14 amino acids. V was shortened by 0 bases and J by 9 bases, with 9 bases between the two germline ends. Germline CDR1 MNHEY, CDR2 SVGAGI.

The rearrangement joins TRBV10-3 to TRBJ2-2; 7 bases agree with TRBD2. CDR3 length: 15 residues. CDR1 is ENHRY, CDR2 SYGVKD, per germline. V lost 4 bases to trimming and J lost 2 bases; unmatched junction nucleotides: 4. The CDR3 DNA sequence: TGTGCCATCAGTGGGCTAGCGGCAAACACCGGGGAGCTGTTTTTT. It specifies CAISGLAANTGELFF.

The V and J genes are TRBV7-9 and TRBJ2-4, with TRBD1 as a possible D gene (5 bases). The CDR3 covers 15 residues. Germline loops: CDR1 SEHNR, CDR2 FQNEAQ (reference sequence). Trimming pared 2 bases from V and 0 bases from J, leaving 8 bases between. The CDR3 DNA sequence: TGTGCCAGCAGCTTATCGCAGGGAGCCAAAAACATTCAGTACTTC. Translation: CASSLSQGAKNIQYF.

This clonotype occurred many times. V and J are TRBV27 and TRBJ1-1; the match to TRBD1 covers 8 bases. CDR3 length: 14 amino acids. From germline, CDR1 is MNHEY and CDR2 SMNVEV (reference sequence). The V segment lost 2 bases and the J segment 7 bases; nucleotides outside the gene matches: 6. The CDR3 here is CASSLTGGPDEAFF. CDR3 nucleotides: TGTGCCAGCAGTTTAACAGGGGGGCCAGATGAAGCTTTCTTT.

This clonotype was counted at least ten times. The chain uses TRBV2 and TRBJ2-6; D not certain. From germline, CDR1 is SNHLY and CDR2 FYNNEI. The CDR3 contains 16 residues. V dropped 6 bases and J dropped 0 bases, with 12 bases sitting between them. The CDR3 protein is CASRSRVNSGANVLTF. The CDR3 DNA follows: TGTGCCAGCAGGTCCCGGGTGAACTCTGGGGCCAACGTCCTGACTTTC.